The 8 T cell receptor beta chains presented below share a single source sample, sequenced in a study of T cell repertoires in cytomegalovirus infection. Each CDR3 protein gets one entry after TCRdb re-called the reads with MiXCR. The data hold around 740,000 distinct CDR3 sequences, with under 40% observed a single time. The sequenced sample was PBMCs. These receptors were taken from a human donor in good health (CMV status not recorded). Some clones in this sample may be carry-over from other donors' samples.

This clonotype was observed many times. CDR3 coding DNA: TGTGCCAGCAGCTACCGGGGGGGGCATGGTCAGCCCCAGCATTTT. Protein sequence: CASSYRGGHGQPQHF. V and J are TRBV7-2 and TRBJ1-5; maybe TRBD1 (6 bases). The CDR3 extends over 15 amino acids. The germline gives CDR1 SGHTA, CDR2 FQGNSA. V dropped 4 bases and J dropped 6 bases, with 16 bases sitting between them.

The gene calls are TRBV7-9 and TRBJ2-7; TRBD2 aligns across 14 bases. The CDR3 is 15 residues long. Germline loops: CDR1 SEHNR, CDR2 FQNEAQ (reference sequence). V dropped 5 bases and J dropped 9; count of bases not matched to a gene: 9. The CDR3 coding sequence is TGTGCCAGCAGCACATCGACTAGCGGGAGGGGCGTGCAGTACTTC. This translates into CASSTSTSGRGVQYF.

This chain uses TRBV12-3 or TRBV12-4 with TRBJ1-1; D is unclear. V gave up 2 bases and J gave up 5 bases, with 9 bases separating them. This CDR3 contains 13 residues. DNA for the CDR3: TGTGCCAGCAGTTTACAGGTCGGAACTGAAGCTTTCTTT. The encoded protein is CASSLQVGTEAFF.

This clonotype came up a few times. DNA for the CDR3: TGTGCCAGTAGCTATGAAGCCTCCTACGAGCAGTACTTC. Its protein is CASSYEASYEQYF. V gene TRBV19 combines with J gene TRBJ2-7; D gene ambiguous. Germline V gene data show CDR1 as LNHDA and CDR2 as SQIVND (reference sequence). Between the trimmed V and J ends, which lost 6 bases and 0 bases, there was a span of 9 bases. The CDR3 loop spans 13 amino acids.

The gene calls are TRBV19 and TRBJ1-1; D gene unclear. The CDR3 is 15 amino acids. V was pared by 3 bases and J by 1 base, with 12 bases between. CDR1 LNHDA and CDR2 SQIVND come from the germline V gene (reference sequence). CDR3 bases: TGTGCCAGTAGTATTAGGCTTGGGGAGAACACTGAAGCTTTCTTT. Protein product: CASSIRLGENTEAFF.

V is TRBV7-2 and J is TRBJ1-1; no reliable D call. Germline V gene data show CDR1 as SGHTA and CDR2 as FQGNSA. Trimming removed 2 bases from V and 0 bases from J, with 10 bases in between. The CDR3 contains 15 residues. CDR3 amino acids: CASSLKAGMNTEAFF. CDR3 DNA sequence: TGTGCCAGCAGCTTAAAAGCGGGCATGAACACTGAAGCTTTCTTT.

The chain has TRBV7-8 and TRBJ1-2; 10 bases line up with TRBD1. Trimming removed 5 bases from V and 4 bases from J; junction bases left unmatched: 4. CDR3 size: 14 residues. CDR1 and CDR2 from the germline V gene are SGHVS and FQNEAQ. Here the CDR3 DNA reads TGTGCCAGCAGCGAGACAGGGGGCGGCTATGGCTACACCTTC. This codes for CASSETGGGYGYTF.

Here the CDR3 DNA reads TGTGCCAGCAGCTTAGCGGGACAGGAGACAGATACGCAGTATTTT. It translates to CASSLAGQETDTQYF. J is TRBJ2-3 and V is TRBV7-3; 8 positions match TRBD1. The CDR3 sequence is 15 residues long. Germline V lookup: CDR1 SGHTA, CDR2 FQGTGA. V lost 2 bases, J lost 3 bases, and 4 bases stayed unmatched.